The 28 T cell receptor beta chains in this list originate from one sample, sequenced in a study of blood T cell repertoires in COVID-19. Clones were read by immunoSEQ multiplex PCR, and TCRdb kept only the in-frame ones, dropping some. Here the sample spans about 77,000 clones, 70% to 80% being singletons. Sample: peripheral blood. The receptors stem from a man aged 65-85 years with active or convalescent COVID-19.

Here the CDR3 reads CASSGSGDRYQPQHF. In DNA, the CDR3 is TGTGCCAGTAGTGGATCGGGGGACAGGTATCAGCCCCAGCATTTT. The chain is built from TRBV19 and TRBJ1-5, with 8 bases aligning to TRBD1. This CDR3 comprises 15 residues. The V gene's germline CDR1 is LNHDA and CDR2 SQIVND (reference sequence). Unmatched junction bases numbered 8, after V lost 5 bases and J lost 5 bases.

This clone has a single count. This chain joins TRBV5-1 and TRBJ2-1, with 9 bases fitting TRBD1. The CDR3 is 13 residues long. Per germline, CDR1 SGHRS and CDR2 YFSETQ. The J segment lost 13 bases and the V segment lost 1 base, leaving 6 bases of the junction unmatched. The DNA for the CDR3 is TGCGCCAGCAGCTTGACCCCGGGACAGGGACAGTTCTTC. It yields the protein CASSLTPGQGQFF.

DNA of the CDR3: TGTGCCACTAGACAGGGTAGGGGGTTGAACACTGAAGCTTTCTTT. Protein: CATRQGRGLNTEAFF. This chain joins TRBV5-4 and TRBJ1-1; 7 bases are shared with TRBD1. Germline V gives CDR1 SGHNT, CDR2 YYREEE (reference sequence). V shed 9 bases and J 0 bases; nucleotides not matched to a gene: 11. This CDR3 comprises 15 residues.

This chain joins TRBV6-5 and TRBJ2-3, with D perhaps TRBD2 (6 bases). Germline V gene lookup returns CDR1 MNHEY and CDR2 SVGAGI. CDR3 size: 15 residues. V lost 6 bases and J lost 1, with 14 bases in between. The CDR3 reads CASRGGAGGTDTQYF. CDR3 nucleotides: TGTGCCAGCAGGGGCGGGGCGGGTGGCACAGATACGCAGTATTTT.

This sequence joins TRBV24-1 and TRBJ1-5; TRBD1 agrees at 8 bases. V lost 3 bases and J lost 0; bases outside the gene matches: 3. This CDR3 contains 16 residues. Germline assignment: CDR1 KGHDR and CDR2 SFDVKD. CDR3 coding DNA: TGTGCCACCAGTGATGGGGACAGGCCTAGCAATCAGCCCCAGCATTTT. It specifies CATSDGDRPSNQPQHF.

The rearrangement links TRBV19 to TRBJ2-5, with a possible D match to TRBD2 (7 bases). There are 20 residues in the CDR3. Germline V gives CDR1 LNHDA, CDR2 SQIVND (reference sequence). V was cut by 4 bases and J by 2 bases, with 29 bases left in between. The CDR3 protein is CASSTLGGLEVAGVQETQYF. Here the CDR3 DNA reads TGTGCCAGTAGTACATTGGGGGGGCTTGAGGTGGCAGGCGTTCAAGAGACCCAGTACTTC.

The chain employs TRBV6-5 and TRBJ1-2, with TRBD1 as a possible D gene (5 bases). CDR3 length: 14 amino acids. Germline V gene lookup returns CDR1 MNHEY and CDR2 SVGAGI. V shed 4 bases and J shed 7 bases, with 16 bases lying between them. The CDR3 protein is CASSWAGSKPGYTF. The CDR3 DNA reads TGTGCCAGCAGTTGGGCAGGGTCTAAGCCTGGCTACACCTTC.

The chain links TRBV6-5 to TRBJ2-7; 10 bases align to TRBD1. This CDR3 is built from 14 residues. With V trimmed by 10 bases and J by 6 bases, 12 bases remained unmatched. Germline V lookup: CDR1 MNHEY, CDR2 SVGAGI. This CDR3 is CATTLGTGVREQYF. Here the CDR3 DNA reads TGTGCCACTACCCTCGGGACAGGGGTTCGCGAGCAGTACTTC.

The chain is built from TRBV28 and TRBJ1-2; D uncertain. This CDR3 contains 16 residues. Between the trimmed V and J ends, which lost 2 bases and 0 bases, there was a span of 13 bases. Germline CDR1 is MDHEN and CDR2 is SYDVKM. The DNA of the CDR3 is TGTGCCAGCAGTTTACCGGGAGTGGAAACTAACTATGGCTACACCTTC. Its translation is CASSLPGVETNYGYTF.

In its sample, this clone was seen a few times. The gene calls are TRBV5-1 and TRBJ1-2; D call uncertain. V was clipped by 2 bases and J by 7 bases, with 12 bases between them. CDR3 length: 13 residues. CDR1 and CDR2 from the germline V gene are SGHRS and YFSETQ. The CDR3 DNA is TGCGCCAGCAGCTTTGACACATTTAGTGGCTACACCTTC. It is translated as CASSFDTFSGYTF.

The V call is TRBV6-5, the J call TRBJ1-2, with no clear D. V shed 2 bases and J shed 1 base, with 14 bases lying between them. Germline-derived CDR1 and CDR2 are MNHEY and SVGAGI. The CDR3 runs to 16 residues. CDR3 sequence: CASSYLGSYFNYGYTF. The CDR3 coding sequence is TGTGCCAGCAGTTACCTCGGGAGCTATTTTAACTATGGCTACACCTTC.

This clone was picked up many times. V usage is TRBV28 and J usage is TRBJ1-6; D may be TRBD1 (5 bases). The length of the CDR3 is 16 residues. The ends were cut back, 4 bases at V and 0 bases at J, with 10 bases in the middle. The germline CDR1 and CDR2 sequences are MDHEN and SYDVKM. Here the CDR3 DNA reads TGTGCCAGCAGTTCAGGGTTCGCCTCCTATAATTCACCCCTCCACTTT. Translation gives CASSSGFASYNSPLHF.

This clone was counted a few times. The CDR3 here is CASTLGGGNQPQHF. The CDR3 DNA is TGTGCCAGCACGCTAGGTGGGGGGAATCAGCCCCAGCATTTT. The rearrangement uses TRBV2 and TRBJ1-5, with a weak D call TRBD1 (5 bases). Between the trimmed V and J ends, which lost 7 bases and 4 bases, there was a span of 14 bases. CDR1 is SNHLY and CDR2 is FYNNEI in the germline V gene. This CDR3 region has 14 residues.

This chain uses TRBV7-2 with TRBJ1-5, with a weak D call TRBD1 (5 bases). Germline lookup yields CDR1 SGHTA and CDR2 FQGNSA. V dropped 5 bases and J dropped 5 bases, with 16 bases sitting between them. CDR3 length equals 15 residues. The CDR3 DNA reads TGTGCCAGCAGCGAGTTTCAGGGTTTCCATCAGCCCCAGCATTTT. Encoded protein: CASSEFQGFHQPQHF.

The V call is TRBV24-1, the J call TRBJ2-1, with TRBD1 identical over 8 bases. J lost 7 bases, V lost 6 bases, and 7 bases had no gene match. Per the germline V gene, CDR1 is KGHDR and CDR2 is SFDVKD. This CDR3 has 14 amino acids. DNA for the CDR3: TGTGCCACCAGTACCGGACAGGGTTGGAATGAGCAGTTCTTC. It encodes CATSTGQGWNEQFF.

V and J are TRBV28 and TRBJ2-7; 9 nucleotides line up with TRBD2. The V and J ends lost 6 bases and 0 bases, in that order; junction bases with no gene match: 6. CDR3 size: 15 residues. Germline V gene data show CDR1 as MDHEN and CDR2 as SYDVKM. The CDR3, as DNA: TGTGCCAGCAGGCCTTATAGCGGGAGCTCCTACGAGCAGTACTTC. Its translation: CASRPYSGSSYEQYF.

The chain joins TRBV10-3 to TRBJ2-5; 8 bases are a match to TRBD2. J lost 2 bases, V lost 6 bases, and 5 bases had no gene match. In germline, CDR1 is ENHRY, CDR2 SYGVKD. The CDR3 is made up of 14 amino acids. This chain's CDR3 is CAISSGSKQETQYF. The CDR3 coding sequence is TGTGCCATCAGCAGCGGGAGCAAACAAGAGACCCAGTACTTC.

The chain has TRBV30 and TRBJ1-5; no firm D call. From germline, CDR1 is GTSNPN and CDR2 SVGIG (reference sequence). The CDR3 runs to 14 residues. V gave up 2 bases and J gave up 1 base, with 9 bases separating them. CDR3 in DNA: TGTGCCTGGAGTCCGGGGTTGAGCAATCAGCCCCAGCATTTT. This gives the protein CAWSPGLSNQPQHF.

V is TRBV19 and J is TRBJ1-1; D is unclear. CDR1 LNHDA and CDR2 SQIVND come from the germline V gene (reference sequence). V was shortened by 5 bases and J by 1 base, with 8 bases between the two germline ends. The CDR3 runs 13 residues. CDR3 DNA sequence: TGTGCCAGTAGTGATCAGGAGAACACTGAAGCTTTCTTT. It yields the protein CASSDQENTEAFF.

The chain uses TRBV7-2 and TRBJ2-1, with no clear D. The CDR3 is 18 amino acids. The germline gives CDR1 SGHTA, CDR2 FQGNSA. V was trimmed by 5 bases and J by 7 bases, leaving 27 bases between them. In DNA, the CDR3 is TGTGCCAGCAGCCCCACCTTCCAAAGACGGAGTATTGGGAATGAGCAGTTCTTC. Protein: CASSPTFQRRSIGNEQFF.

This clone was seen a handful of times. This chain links TRBV28 with TRBJ2-7, with 8 bases that match TRBD1. Germline V lookup: CDR1 MDHEN, CDR2 SYDVKM. V lost 6 bases and J lost 4; bases outside the gene matches: 5. The CDR3 has 13 amino acids. Here the CDR3 reads CASRDRAGYEQYF. The CDR3 nucleotides read TGTGCCAGCAGGGACAGGGCGGGTTACGAGCAGTACTTC.

V and J are TRBV18 and TRBJ2-5, with D possibly being TRBD1 (5 bases). Germline V gene lookup returns CDR1 KGHSH and CDR2 LQKENI. The CDR3 runs 13 residues. V was clipped by 4 bases and J by 5 bases, with 11 bases between them. This CDR3 is CASSLRPGETQYF. CDR3 nucleotide sequence: TGTGCCAGCTCACTACGACCAGGGGAGACCCAGTACTTC.

V is TRBV15 and J is TRBJ2-2; D is perhaps TRBD2 (6 bases). CDR1 and CDR2 (germline): LNHNV, YYDKDF (reference sequence). This CDR3 region has 17 residues. Trimming pared 11 bases from V and 3 bases from J, leaving 25 bases between. CDR3 region: CAPVGGYGLLYTGELFF. DNA of the CDR3: TGTGCCCCCGTGGGGGGTTATGGGCTCTTGTACACCGGGGAGCTGTTTTTT.

The chain combines TRBV19 with TRBJ2-5; 9 bases are shared with TRBD2. The J segment lost 5 bases and the V segment lost 5 bases, leaving 9 bases of the junction unmatched. Germline values: CDR1 LNHDA, CDR2 SQIVND (reference sequence). The CDR3 length is 15 residues. CDR3 residues: CASSSFSGGVETQYF. The CDR3 bases are TGTGCCAGTAGTTCATTTAGCGGGGGAGTTGAGACCCAGTACTTC.

The chain joins TRBV3-1 (or the pseudogene TRBV3-2) to TRBJ2-1; 8 positions agree with TRBD1. V dropped 4 bases and J dropped 4; count of bases not matched to a gene: 3. The CDR3 is made up of 14 amino acids. Looked up from germline, CDR1 is LGHDT and CDR2 is YNNKEL (reference sequence). CDR3 amino acids: CASSPGQAYNEQFF. The CDR3 nucleotides are TGTGCCAGCAGCCCGGGACAGGCGTACAATGAGCAGTTCTTC.

The sample holds one count of this clone. This sequence joins TRBV2 and TRBJ2-2; possibly TRBD2 for D (5 bases). The CDR3 is 13 residues long. Trimming removed 6 bases at V and 0 bases at J, with 5 bases between. Germline assignment: CDR1 SNHLY and CDR2 FYNNEI. The CDR3 region is CASSGTNTGELFF. In DNA form, the CDR3 reads TGTGCCAGCAGCGGGACGAACACCGGGGAGCTGTTTTTT.

In its sample, this clone was seen a few times. This chain connects TRBV6-1 to TRBJ1-5; a possible D gene is TRBD1 (6 bases). V gave up 3 bases and J gave up 5 bases, with 14 bases separating them. Germline V gene lookup returns CDR1 MNHNS and CDR2 SASEGT. CDR3 length: 15 residues. The CDR3 loop reads CASSDSYRVDQPQHF. The CDR3 DNA follows: TGTGCCAGCAGTGACAGCTACAGGGTCGATCAGCCCCAGCATTTT.

The chain combines TRBV6-6 with TRBJ1-5; TRBD1 aligns across 7 bases. Germline lookup yields CDR1 MNHNY and CDR2 SVGAGI (reference sequence). The CDR3 covers 17 residues. Unmatched junction bases numbered 16, after V lost 5 bases and J lost 6 bases. The CDR3 sequence: CASSRGLEGGGSQPQHF. The CDR3 DNA reads as TGTGCCAGCAGTCGGGGTTTGGAAGGGGGCGGAAGTCAGCCCCAGCATTTT.